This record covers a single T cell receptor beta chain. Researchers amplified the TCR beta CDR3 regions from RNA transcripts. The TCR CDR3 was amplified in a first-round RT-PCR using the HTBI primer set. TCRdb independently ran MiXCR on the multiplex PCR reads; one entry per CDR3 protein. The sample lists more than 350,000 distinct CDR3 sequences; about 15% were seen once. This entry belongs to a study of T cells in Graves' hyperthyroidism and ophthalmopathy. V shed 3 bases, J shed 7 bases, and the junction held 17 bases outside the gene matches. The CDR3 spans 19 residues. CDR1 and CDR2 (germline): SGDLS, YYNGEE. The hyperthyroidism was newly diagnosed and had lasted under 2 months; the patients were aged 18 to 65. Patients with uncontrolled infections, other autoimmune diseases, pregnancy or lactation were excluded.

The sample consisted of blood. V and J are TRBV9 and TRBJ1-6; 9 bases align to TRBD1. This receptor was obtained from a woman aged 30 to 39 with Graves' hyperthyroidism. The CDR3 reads CASSAGQGKLRSGNSPLHF. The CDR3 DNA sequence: TGTGCCAGCAGCGCCGGACAGGGGAAACTACGTAGTGGGAATTCACCCCTCCACTTT.